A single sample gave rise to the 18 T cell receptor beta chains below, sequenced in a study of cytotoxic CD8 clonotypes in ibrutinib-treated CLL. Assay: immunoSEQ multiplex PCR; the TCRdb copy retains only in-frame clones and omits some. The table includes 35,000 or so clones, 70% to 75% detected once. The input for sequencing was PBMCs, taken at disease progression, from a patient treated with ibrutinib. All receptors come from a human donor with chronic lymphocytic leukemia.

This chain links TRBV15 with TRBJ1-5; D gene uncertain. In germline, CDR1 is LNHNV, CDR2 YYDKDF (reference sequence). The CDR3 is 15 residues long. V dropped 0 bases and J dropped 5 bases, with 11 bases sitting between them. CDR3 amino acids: CATSREDGPHQPQHF. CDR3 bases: TGTGCCACCAGCAGAGAGGATGGCCCACATCAGCCCCAGCATTTT.

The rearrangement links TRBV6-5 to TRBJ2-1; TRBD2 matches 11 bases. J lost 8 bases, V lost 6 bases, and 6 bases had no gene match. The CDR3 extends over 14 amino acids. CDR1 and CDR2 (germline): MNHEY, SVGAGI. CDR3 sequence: CASRSSGGPDEQFF. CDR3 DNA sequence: TGTGCCAGCAGATCTAGCGGGGGGCCGGATGAGCAGTTCTTC.

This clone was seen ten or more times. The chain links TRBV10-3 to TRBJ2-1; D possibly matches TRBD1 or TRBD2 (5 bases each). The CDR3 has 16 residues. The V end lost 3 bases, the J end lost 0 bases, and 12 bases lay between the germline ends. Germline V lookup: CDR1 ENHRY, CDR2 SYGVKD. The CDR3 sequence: CAISEGTASSYNEQFF. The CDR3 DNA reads TGTGCCATCAGTGAAGGGACCGCAAGCTCCTACAATGAGCAGTTCTTC.

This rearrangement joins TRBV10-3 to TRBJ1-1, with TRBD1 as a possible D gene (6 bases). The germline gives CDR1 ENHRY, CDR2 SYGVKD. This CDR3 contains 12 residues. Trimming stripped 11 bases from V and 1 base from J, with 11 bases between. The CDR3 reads CAAQGGNTEAFF. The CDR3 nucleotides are TGTGCCGCACAGGGAGGGAACACTGAAGCTTTCTTT.

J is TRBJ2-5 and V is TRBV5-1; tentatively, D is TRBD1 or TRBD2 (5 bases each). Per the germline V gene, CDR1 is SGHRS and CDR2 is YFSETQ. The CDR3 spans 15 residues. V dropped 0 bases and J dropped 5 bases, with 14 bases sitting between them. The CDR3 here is CASSLALGVGETQYF. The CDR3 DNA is TGCGCCAGCAGCTTGGCGTTGGGGGTCGGGGAGACCCAGTACTTC.

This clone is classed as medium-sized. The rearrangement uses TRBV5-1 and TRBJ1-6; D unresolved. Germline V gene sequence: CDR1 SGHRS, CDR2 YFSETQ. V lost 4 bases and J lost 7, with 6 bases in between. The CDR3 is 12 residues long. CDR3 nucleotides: TGCGCCAGCAGCGAACCAAATTCACCCCTCCACTTT. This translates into CASSEPNSPLHF.

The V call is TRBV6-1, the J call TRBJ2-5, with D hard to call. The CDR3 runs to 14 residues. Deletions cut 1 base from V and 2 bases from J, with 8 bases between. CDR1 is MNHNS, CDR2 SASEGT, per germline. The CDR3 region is CASSEGDGQETQYF. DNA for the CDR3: TGTGCCAGCAGTGAAGGAGACGGACAAGAGACCCAGTACTTC.

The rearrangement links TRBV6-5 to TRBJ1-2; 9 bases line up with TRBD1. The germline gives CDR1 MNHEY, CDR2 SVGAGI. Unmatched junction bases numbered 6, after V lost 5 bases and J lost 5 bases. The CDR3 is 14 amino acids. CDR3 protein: CASSRDRAGYGYTF. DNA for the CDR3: TGTGCCAGCAGTCGGGACAGGGCGGGGTATGGCTACACCTTC.

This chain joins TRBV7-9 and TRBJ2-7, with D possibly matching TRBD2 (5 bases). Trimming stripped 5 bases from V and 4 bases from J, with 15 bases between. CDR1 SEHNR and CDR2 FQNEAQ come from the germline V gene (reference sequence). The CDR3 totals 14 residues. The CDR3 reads CASSPGGFGYEQYF. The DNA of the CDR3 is TGTGCCAGCAGCCCCGGCGGGTTCGGATACGAGCAGTACTTC.

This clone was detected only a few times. The CDR3 reads CAIGDTTTQPQHF. In DNA, the CDR3 is TGTGCCATCGGGGACACGACCACCCAGCCCCAGCATTTT. The chain carries TRBV10-3 and TRBJ1-5, with TRBD1 as a possible D gene (6 bases). There are 13 residues in the CDR3. Trimming stripped 8 bases from V and 7 bases from J, with 15 bases between. The germline V gene encodes CDR1 ENHRY and CDR2 SYGVKD.

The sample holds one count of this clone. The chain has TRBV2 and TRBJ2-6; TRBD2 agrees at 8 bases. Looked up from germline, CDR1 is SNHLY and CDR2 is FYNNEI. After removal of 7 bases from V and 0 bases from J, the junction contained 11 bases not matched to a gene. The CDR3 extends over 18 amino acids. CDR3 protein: CASNSPGGATSGANVLTF. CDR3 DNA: TGTGCCAGCAACTCGCCGGGAGGGGCCACCTCTGGGGCCAACGTCCTGACTTTC.

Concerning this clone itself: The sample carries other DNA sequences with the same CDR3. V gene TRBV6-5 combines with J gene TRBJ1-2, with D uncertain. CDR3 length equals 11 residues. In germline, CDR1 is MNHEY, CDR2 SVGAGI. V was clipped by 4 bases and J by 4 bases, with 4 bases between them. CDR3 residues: CASSWGYGYTF. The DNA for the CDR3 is TGTGCCAGCAGTTGGGGCTATGGCTACACCTTC.

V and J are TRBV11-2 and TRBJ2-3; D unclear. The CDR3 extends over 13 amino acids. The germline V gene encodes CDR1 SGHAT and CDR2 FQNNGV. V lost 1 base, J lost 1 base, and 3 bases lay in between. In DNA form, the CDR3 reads TGTGCCAGCAGCTTAGCAGGCACAGATACGCAGTATTTT. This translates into CASSLAGTDTQYF.

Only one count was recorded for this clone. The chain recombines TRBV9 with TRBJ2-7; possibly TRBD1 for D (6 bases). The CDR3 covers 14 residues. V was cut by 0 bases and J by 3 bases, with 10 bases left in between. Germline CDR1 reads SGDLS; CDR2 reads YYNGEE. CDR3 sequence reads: CASSVGWDIYEQYF. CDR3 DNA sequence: TGTGCCAGCAGCGTAGGTTGGGACATCTACGAGCAGTACTTC.

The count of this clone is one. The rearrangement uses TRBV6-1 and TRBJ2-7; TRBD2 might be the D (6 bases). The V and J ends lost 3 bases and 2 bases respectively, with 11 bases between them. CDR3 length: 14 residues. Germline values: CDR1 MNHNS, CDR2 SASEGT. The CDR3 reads CASSDPGLTYEQYF. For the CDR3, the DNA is TGTGCCAGCAGTGATCCGGGACTGACCTACGAGCAGTACTTC.

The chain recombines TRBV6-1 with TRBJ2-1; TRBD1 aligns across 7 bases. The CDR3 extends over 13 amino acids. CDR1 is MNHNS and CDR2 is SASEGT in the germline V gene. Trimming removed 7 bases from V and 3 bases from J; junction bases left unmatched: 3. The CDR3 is CASTQGNYNEQFF. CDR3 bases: TGTGCCAGCACACAGGGGAACTACAATGAGCAGTTCTTC.

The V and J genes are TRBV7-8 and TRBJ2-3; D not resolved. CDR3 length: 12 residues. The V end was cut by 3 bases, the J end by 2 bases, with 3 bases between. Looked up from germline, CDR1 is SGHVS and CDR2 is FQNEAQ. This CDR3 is CASSFFTDTQYF. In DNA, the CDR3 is TGTGCCAGCAGCTTCTTCACAGATACGCAGTATTTT.

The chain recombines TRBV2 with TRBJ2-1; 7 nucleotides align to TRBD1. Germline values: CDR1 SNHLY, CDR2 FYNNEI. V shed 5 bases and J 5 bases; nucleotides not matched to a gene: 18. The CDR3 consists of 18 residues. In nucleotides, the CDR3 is TGTGCCAGCAGTTCCCCGGCAGGGGGATGGACCAGGGACAATGAGCAGTTCTTC. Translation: CASSSPAGGWTRDNEQFF.